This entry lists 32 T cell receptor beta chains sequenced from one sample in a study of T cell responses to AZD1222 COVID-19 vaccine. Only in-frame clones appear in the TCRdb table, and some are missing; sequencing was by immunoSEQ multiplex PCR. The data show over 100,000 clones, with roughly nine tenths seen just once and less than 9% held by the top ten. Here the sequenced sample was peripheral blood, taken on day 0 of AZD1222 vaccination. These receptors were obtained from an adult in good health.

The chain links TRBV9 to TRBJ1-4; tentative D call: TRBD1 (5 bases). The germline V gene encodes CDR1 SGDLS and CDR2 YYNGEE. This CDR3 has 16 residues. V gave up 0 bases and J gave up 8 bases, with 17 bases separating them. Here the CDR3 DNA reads TGTGCCAGCAGCGTAGACCAGTGGGGGGTACGGGAAAAACTGTTTTTT. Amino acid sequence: CASSVDQWGVREKLFF. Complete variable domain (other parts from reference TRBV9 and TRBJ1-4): DSGVTQTPKHLITATGQRVTLRCSPRSGDLSVYWYQQSLDQGLQFLIQYYNGEERAKGNILERFSAQQFPDLHSELNLSSLELGDSALYFCASSVDQWGVREKLFFGSGTQLSVL.

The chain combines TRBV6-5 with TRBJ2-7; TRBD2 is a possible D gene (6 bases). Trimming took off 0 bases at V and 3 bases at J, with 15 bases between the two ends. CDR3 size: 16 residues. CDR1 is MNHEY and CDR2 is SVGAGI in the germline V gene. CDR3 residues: CASSYSEWGTGYEQYF. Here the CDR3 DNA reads TGTGCCAGCAGTTACTCGGAGTGGGGGACTGGCTACGAGCAGTACTTC.

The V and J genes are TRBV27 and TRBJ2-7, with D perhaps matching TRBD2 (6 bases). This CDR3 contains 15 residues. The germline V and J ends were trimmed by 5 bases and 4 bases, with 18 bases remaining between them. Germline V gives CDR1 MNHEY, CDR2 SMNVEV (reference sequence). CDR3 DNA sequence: TGTGCCAGCAGTCCCCCCGGAGTACTAGCATACGAGCAGTACTTC. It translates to CASSPPGVLAYEQYF.

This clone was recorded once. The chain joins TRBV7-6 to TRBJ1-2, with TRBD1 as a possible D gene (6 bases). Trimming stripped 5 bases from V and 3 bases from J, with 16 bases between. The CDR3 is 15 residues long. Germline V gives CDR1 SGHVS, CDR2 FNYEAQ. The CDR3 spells CASSRSGGGHYGYTF. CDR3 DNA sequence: TGTGCCAGCAGCCGTAGCGGGGGGGGCCACTATGGCTACACCTTC.

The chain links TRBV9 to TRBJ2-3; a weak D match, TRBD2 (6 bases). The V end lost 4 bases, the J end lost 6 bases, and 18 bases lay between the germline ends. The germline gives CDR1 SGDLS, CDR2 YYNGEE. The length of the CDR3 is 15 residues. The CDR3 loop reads CASSPLGLNPDTQYF. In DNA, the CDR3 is TGTGCCAGCAGCCCCCTAGGACTAAATCCTGATACGCAGTATTTT.

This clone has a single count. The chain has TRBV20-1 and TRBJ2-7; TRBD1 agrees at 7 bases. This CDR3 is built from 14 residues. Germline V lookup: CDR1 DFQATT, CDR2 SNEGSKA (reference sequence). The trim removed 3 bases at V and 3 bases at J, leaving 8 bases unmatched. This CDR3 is CSASRRAGGYEQYF. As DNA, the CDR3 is TGCAGTGCTAGTAGAAGGGCAGGGGGCTACGAGCAGTACTTC.

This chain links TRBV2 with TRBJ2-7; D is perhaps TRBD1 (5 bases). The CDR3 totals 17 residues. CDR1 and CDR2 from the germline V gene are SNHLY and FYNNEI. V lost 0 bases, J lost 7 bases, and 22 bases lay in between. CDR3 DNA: TGTGCCAGCAGTGAAGCGGTTCACCTCGGACATTTGGGGGAGCAGTACTTC. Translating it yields CASSEAVHLGHLGEQYF.

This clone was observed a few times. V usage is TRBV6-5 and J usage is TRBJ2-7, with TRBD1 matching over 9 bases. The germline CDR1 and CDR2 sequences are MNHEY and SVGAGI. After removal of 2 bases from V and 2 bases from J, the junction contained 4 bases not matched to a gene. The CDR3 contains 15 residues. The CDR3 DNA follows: TGTGCCAGCAGTTACCGGGGACAGGGAACCTACGAGCAGTACTTC. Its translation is CASSYRGQGTYEQYF.

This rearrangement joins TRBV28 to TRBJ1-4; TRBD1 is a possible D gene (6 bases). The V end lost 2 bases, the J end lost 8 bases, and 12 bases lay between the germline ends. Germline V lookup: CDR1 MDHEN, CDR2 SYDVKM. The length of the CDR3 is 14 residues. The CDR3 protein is CASSLTGGQEKLFF. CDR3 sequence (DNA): TGTGCCAGCAGTTTAACCGGGGGGCAAGAAAAACTGTTTTTT. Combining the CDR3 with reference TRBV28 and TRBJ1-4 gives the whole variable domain DVKVTQSSRYLVKRTGEKVFLECVQDMDHENMFWYRQDPGLGLRLIYFSYDVKMKEKGDIPEGYSVSREKKERFSLILESASTNQTSMYLCASSLTGGQEKLFFGSGTQLSVL.

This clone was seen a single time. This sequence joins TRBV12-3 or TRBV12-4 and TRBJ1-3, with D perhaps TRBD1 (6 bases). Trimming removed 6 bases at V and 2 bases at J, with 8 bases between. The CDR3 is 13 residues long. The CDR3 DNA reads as TGTGCCAGCAGGCCAGGGGCTGGAAACACCATATATTTT. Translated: CASRPGAGNTIYF.

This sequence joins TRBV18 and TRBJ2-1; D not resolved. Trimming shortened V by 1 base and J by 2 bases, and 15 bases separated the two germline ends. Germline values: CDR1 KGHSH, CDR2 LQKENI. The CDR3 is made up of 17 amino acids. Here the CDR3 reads CASSPLAGLATYNEQFF. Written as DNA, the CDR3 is TGTGCCAGCTCACCACTTGCTGGGCTCGCCACCTACAATGAGCAGTTCTTC.

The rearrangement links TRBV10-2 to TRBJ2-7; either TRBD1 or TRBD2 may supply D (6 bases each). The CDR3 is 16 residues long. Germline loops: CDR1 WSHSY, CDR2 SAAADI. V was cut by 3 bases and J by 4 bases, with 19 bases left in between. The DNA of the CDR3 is TGCGCCAGCAGTGAATCGATAGGGGGGCTGTGGTACGAGCAGTACTTC. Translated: CASSESIGGLWYEQYF.

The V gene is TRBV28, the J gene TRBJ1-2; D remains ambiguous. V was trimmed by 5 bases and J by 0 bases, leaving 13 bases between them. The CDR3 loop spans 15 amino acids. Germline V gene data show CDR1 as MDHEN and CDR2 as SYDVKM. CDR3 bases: TGTGCCAGCAGTCAGGTGGGCGGAGCTAACTATGGCTACACCTTC. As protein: CASSQVGGANYGYTF.

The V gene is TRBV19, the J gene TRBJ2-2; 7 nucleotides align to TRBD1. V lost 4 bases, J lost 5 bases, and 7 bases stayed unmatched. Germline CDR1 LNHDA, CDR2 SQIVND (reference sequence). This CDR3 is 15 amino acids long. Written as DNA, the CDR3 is TGTGCCAGTAGTAGAGGGGGCGTGGGTACCGGGGAGCTGTTTTTT. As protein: CASSRGGVGTGELFF.

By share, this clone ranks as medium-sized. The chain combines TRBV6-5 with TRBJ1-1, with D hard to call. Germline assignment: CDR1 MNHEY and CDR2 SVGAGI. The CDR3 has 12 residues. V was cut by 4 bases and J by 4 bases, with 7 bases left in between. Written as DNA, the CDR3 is TGTGCCAGCAGTTGGGGAGGCACTGAAGCTTTCTTT. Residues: CASSWGGTEAFF.

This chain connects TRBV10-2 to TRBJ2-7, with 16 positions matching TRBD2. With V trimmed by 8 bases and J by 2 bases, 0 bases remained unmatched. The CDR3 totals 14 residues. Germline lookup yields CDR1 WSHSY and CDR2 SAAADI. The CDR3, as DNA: TGCGCCAGCGGGACTAGCGGGGGGGCCTACGAGCAGTACTTC. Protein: CASGTSGGAYEQYF.

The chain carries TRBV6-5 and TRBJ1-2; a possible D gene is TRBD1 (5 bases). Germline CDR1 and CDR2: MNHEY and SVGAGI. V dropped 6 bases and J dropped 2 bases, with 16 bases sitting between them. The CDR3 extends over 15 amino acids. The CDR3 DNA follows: TGTGCCAGCAGCCTCCCGCAGGGAGTCAACTATGGCTACACCTTC. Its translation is CASSLPQGVNYGYTF.

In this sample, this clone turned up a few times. For the CDR3, the DNA is TGTGCCACCAGTGGCCAGCCCCAGCATTTT. It encodes CATSGQPQHF. The chain uses TRBV24-1 and TRBJ1-5; D call uncertain. The V gene lost 5 bases and the J gene lost 7 bases, with 2 bases spanning the gap. The CDR3 totals 10 residues. Germline V CDR1 and CDR2: KGHDR, SFDVKD.

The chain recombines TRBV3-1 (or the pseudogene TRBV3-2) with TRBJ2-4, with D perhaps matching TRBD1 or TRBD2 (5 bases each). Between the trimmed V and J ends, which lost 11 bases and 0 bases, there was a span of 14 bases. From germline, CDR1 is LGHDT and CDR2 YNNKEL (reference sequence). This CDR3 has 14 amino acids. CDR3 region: CASRGSLAKNIQYF. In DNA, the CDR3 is TGTGCCTCTCGGGGCAGTCTAGCCAAAAACATTCAGTACTTC.

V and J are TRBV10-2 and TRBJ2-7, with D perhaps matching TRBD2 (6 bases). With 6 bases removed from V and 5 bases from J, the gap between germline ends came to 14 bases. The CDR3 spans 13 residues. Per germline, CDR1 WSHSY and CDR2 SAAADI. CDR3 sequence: CASRVQLANEQYF. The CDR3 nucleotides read TGCGCCAGCAGAGTCCAACTAGCCAACGAGCAGTACTTC.

The CDR3 spells CASGRTGSSEQFF. The CDR3 region has the DNA TGCGCCAGCGGCAGGACAGGCTCAAGTGAGCAGTTCTTC. The V call is TRBV10-1, the J call TRBJ2-1, with TRBD1 matching 7 bases. Germline V gives CDR1 WNHNN, CDR2 SYGVQD (reference sequence). The CDR3 extends over 13 amino acids. V was clipped by 8 bases and J by 9 bases; unmatched bases: 10.

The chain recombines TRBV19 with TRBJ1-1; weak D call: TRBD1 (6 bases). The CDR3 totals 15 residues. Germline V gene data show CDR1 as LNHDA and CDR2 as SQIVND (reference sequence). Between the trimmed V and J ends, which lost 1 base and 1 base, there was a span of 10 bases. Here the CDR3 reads CASSIVDSPNTEAFF. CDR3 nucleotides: TGTGCCAGTAGTATAGTGGACAGCCCGAACACTGAAGCTTTCTTT.

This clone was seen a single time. CDR3 coding DNA: TGTGCCAGCAGCCTCCTCACGGGGGGGAGCACAGATACGCAGTATTTT. This gives the protein CASSLLTGGSTDTQYF. The V and J genes are TRBV7-2 and TRBJ2-3, with 8 bases that match TRBD2. V gave up 5 bases and J gave up 0 bases; unmatched junction bases: 7. CDR1 is SGHTA and CDR2 is FQGNSA in the germline V gene. The CDR3 length is 16 residues.

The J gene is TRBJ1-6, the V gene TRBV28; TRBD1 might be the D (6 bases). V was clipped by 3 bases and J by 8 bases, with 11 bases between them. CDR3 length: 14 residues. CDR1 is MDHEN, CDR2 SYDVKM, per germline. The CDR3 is CASSFRGGHSPLHF. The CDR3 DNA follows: TGTGCCAGCAGTTTCAGGGGAGGGCATTCACCCCTCCACTTT. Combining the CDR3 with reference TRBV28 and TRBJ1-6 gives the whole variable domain DVKVTQSSRYLVKRTGEKVFLECVQDMDHENMFWYRQDPGLGLRLIYFSYDVKMKEKGDIPEGYSVSREKKERFSLILESASTNQTSMYLCASSFRGGHSPLHFGNGTRLTVT.

As DNA, the CDR3 is TGTGCCAGCCCTAGAGGGCAGGTTCAAATTGATGGCTACACCTTC. Amino acids: CASPRGQVQIDGYTF. This chain uses TRBV2 with TRBJ1-2; D gene uncertain. This CDR3 is built from 15 residues. The germline V gene encodes CDR1 SNHLY and CDR2 FYNNEI. V dropped 8 bases and J dropped 6 bases, with 22 bases sitting between them.

CDR3 sequence (DNA): TGTGCCAGCAGCGTTCTGGAGGATACGCAGTATTTT. It is translated as CASSVLEDTQYF. J is TRBJ2-3 and V is TRBV5-6, with D uncertain. Germline values: CDR1 SGHDT, CDR2 YYEEEE. V gave up 4 bases and J gave up 6 bases, with 9 bases separating them. CDR3 length: 12 amino acids.

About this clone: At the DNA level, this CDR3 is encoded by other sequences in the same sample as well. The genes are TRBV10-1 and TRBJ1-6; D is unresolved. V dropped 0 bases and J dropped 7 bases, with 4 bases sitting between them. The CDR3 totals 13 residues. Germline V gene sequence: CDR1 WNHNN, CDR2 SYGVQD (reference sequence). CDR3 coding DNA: TGCGCCAGCAGTGAGTCGAGGAATTCACCCCTCCACTTT. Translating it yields CASSESRNSPLHF.

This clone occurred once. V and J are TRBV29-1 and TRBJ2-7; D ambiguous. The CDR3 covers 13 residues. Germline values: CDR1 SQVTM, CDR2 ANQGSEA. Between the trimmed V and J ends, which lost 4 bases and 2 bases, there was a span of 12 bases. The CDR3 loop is CSVVWGFPYEQYF. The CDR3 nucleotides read TGCAGCGTTGTCTGGGGATTCCCCTACGAGCAGTACTTC.

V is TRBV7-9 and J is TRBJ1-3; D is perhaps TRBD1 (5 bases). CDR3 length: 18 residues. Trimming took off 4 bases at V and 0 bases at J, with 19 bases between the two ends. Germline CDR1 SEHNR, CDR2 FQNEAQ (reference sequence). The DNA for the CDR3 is TGTGCCAGCAGCTCCCTCGATTTTCAGGGAATCTCTGGAAACACCATATATTTT. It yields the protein CASSSLDFQGISGNTIYF.

Written as DNA, the CDR3 is TGTGCCAGCAGCCAGGGGGGGGGCAATCAGCCCCAGCATTTT. This translates into CASSQGGGNQPQHF. V is TRBV9 and J is TRBJ1-5, with TRBD1 matching 7 bases. This CDR3 contains 14 residues. The V gene end was trimmed by 4 bases and the J gene end by 2 bases; junction bases not matched to a gene: 3. Looked up from germline, CDR1 is SGDLS and CDR2 is YYNGEE. The full variable domain, in which reference TRBV9 and TRBJ1-5 provide the parts outside the CDR3, is DSGVTQTPKHLITATGQRVTLRCSPRSGDLSVYWYQQSLDQGLQFLIQYYNGEERAKGNILERFSAQQFPDLHSELNLSSLELGDSALYFCASSQGGGNQPQHFGDGTRLSIL.

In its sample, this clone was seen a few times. DNA of the CDR3: TGTGCCAGCAGGACGGAGGGAGAGACCCAGTACTTC. Amino acids: CASRTEGETQYF. J is TRBJ2-5 and V is TRBV3-1 (or the pseudogene TRBV3-2); TRBD2 is a possible D gene (6 bases). Deletions cut 6 bases from V and 4 bases from J, with 9 bases between. The CDR3 runs 12 residues. The V gene's germline CDR1 is LGHDT and CDR2 YNNKEL (reference sequence).

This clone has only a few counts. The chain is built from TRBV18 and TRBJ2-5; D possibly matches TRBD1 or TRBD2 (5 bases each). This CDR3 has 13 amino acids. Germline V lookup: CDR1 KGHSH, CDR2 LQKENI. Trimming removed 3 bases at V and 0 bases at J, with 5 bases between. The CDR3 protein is CASSPGHQETQYF. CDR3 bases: TGTGCCAGCTCACCGGGACACCAAGAGACCCAGTACTTC.